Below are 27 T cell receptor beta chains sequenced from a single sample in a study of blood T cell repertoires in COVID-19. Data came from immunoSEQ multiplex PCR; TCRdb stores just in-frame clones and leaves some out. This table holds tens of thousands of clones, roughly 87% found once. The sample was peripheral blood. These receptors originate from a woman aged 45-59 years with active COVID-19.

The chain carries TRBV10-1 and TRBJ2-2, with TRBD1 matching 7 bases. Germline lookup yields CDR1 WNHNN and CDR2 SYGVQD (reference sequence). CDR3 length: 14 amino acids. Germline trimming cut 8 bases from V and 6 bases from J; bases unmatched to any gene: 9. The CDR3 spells CASQGDITSGELFF. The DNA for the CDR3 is TGCGCCAGCCAGGGGGATATTACCTCCGGGGAGCTGTTTTTT.

The DNA of the CDR3 is TGTGCCAGCAGTTTTCCATCAGGGGGTAGTGAAAAACTGTTTTTT. Its translation is CASSFPSGGSEKLFF. J is TRBJ1-4 and V is TRBV28; 7 positions match TRBD1. The CDR3 contains 15 residues. Germline V gene sequence: CDR1 MDHEN, CDR2 SYDVKM. J was trimmed by 7 bases and V by 3 bases; bases with no gene match: 8.

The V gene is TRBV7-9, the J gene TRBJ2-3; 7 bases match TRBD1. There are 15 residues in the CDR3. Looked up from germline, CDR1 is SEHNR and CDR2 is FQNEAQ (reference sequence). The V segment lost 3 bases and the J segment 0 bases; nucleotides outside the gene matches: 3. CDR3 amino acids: CASSFGTDSTDTQYF. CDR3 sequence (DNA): TGTGCCAGCAGCTTCGGGACAGATAGCACAGATACGCAGTATTTT. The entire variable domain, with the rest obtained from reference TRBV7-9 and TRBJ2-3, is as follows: DTGVSQNPRHKITKRGQNVTFRCDPISEHNRLYWYRQTLGQGPEFLTYFQNEAQLEKSRLLSDRFSAERPKGSFSTLEIQRTEQGDSAMYLCASSFGTDSTDTQYFGPGTRLTVL.

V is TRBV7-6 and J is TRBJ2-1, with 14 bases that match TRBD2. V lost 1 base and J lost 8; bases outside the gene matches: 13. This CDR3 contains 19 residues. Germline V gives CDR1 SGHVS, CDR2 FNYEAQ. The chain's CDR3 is CASSLEASGTSGRFDEQFF. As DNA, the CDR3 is TGTGCCAGCAGCTTAGAGGCCTCCGGGACTAGCGGGAGATTCGATGAGCAGTTCTTC.

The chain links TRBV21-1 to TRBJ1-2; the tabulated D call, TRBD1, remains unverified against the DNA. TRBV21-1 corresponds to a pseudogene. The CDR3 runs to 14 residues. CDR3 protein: CASSRDRWNYGYTF. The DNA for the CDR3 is TGTGCCAGCAGCAGGGACAGGTGGAACTATGGCTACACCTTC.

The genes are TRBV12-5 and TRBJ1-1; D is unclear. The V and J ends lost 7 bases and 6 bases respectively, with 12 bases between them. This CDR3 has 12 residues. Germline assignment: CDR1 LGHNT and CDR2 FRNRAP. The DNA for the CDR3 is TGTGCTAGTGACCAGGTCGGGGCTGAAGCTTTCTTT. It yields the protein CASDQVGAEAFF. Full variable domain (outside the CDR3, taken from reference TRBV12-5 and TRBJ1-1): DARVTQTPRHKVTEMGQEVTMRCQPILGHNTVFWYRQTMMQGLELLAYFRNRAPLDDSGMPKDRFSAEMPDATLATLKIQPSEPRDSAVYFCASDQVGAEAFFGQGTRLTVV.

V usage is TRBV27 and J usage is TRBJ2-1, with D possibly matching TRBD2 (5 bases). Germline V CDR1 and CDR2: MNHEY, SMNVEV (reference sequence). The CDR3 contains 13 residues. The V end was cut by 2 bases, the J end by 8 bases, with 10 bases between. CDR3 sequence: CASSLEAAHEQFF. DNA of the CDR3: TGTGCCAGCAGTTTAGAAGCGGCGCATGAGCAGTTCTTC.

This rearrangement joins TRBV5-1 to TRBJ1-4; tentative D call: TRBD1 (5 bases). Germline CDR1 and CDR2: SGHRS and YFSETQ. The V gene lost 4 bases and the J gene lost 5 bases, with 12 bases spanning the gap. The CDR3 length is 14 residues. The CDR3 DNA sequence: TGCGCCAGCAGCCCGGGGGGGGGAAATGAAAAACTGTTTTTT. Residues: CASSPGGGNEKLFF.

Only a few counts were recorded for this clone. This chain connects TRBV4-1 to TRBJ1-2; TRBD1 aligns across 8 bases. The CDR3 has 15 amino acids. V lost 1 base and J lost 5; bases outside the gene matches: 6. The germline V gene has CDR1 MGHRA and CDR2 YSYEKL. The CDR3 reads CASSQVYRGAYGYTF. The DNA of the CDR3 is TGCGCCAGCAGCCAAGTGTACAGGGGGGCATATGGCTACACCTTC.

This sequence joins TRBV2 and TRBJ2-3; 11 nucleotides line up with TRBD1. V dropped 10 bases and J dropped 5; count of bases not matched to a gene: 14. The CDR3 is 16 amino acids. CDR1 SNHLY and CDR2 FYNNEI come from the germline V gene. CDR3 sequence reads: CATHGGSGTGGDTQYF. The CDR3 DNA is TGTGCCACCCATGGTGGTAGCGGGACAGGGGGAGATACGCAGTATTTT.

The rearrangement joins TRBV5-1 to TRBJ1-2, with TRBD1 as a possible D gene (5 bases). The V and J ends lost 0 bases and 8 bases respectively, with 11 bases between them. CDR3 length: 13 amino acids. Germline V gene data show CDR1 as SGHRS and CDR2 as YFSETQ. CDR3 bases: TGCGCCAGCAGCTTGGGGCAGGGTAGAGGCTACACCTTC. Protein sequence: CASSLGQGRGYTF.

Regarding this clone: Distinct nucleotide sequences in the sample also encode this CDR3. The CDR3 sequence is CASSLLAGSYNEQFF. In nucleotides, the CDR3 is TGTGCCAGCAGCTTACTAGCGGGGTCCTACAATGAGCAGTTCTTC. This chain uses TRBV7-3 with TRBJ2-1; 9 bases fit TRBD2. This CDR3 comprises 15 residues. V lost 2 bases to trimming and J lost 1 base; unmatched junction nucleotides: 0. Germline lookup yields CDR1 SGHTA and CDR2 FQGTGA.

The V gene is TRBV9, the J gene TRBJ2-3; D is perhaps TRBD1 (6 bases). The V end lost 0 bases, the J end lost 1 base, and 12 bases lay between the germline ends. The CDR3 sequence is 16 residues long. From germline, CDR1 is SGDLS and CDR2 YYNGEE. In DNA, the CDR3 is TGTGCCAGCAGCGTAGACCCTCACAGGGGCACAGATACGCAGTATTTT. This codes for CASSVDPHRGTDTQYF.

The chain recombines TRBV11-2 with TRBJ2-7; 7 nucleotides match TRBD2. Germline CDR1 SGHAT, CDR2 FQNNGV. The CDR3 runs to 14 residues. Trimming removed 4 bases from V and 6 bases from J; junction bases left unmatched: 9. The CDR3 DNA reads TGTGCCAGCAGCTCTCCCGGACTAGTAACCGAGCAGTACTTC. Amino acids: CASSSPGLVTEQYF. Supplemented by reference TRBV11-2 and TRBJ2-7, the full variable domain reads EAGVAQSPRYKIIEKRQSVAFWCNPISGHATLYWYQQILGQGPKLLIQFQNNGVVDDSQLPKDRFSAERLKGVDSTLKIQPAKLEDSAVYLCASSSPGLVTEQYFGPGTRLTVT.

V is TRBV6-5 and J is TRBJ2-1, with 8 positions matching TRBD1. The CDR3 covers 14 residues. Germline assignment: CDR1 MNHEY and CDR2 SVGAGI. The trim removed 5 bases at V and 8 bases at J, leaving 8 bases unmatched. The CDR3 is CASSPWTGSDEQFF. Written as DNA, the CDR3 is TGTGCCAGCAGTCCCTGGACAGGGTCGGATGAGCAGTTCTTC.

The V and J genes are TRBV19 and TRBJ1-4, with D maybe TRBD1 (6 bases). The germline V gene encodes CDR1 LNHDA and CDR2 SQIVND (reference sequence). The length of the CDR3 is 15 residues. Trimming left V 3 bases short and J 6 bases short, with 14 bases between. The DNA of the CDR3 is TGTGCCAGTAGTATCGTAGGACAGATCGATGAAAAACTGTTTTTT. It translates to CASSIVGQIDEKLFF.

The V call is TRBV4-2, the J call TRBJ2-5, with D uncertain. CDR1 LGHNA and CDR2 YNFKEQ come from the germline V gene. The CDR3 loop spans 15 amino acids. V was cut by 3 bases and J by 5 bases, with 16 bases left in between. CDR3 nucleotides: TGTGCCAGCAGCCAGGGTGGAGTAGCTTTGGAGACCCAGTACTTC. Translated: CASSQGGVALETQYF.

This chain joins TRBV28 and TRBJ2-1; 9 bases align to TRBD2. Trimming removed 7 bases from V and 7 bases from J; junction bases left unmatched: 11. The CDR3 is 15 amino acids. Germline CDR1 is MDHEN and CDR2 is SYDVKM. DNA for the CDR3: TGTGCCAGCATTAGAGCGGGAGGTCCTGGAAATGAGCAGTTCTTC. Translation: CASIRAGGPGNEQFF.

Written as DNA, the CDR3 is TGTGCCGCCTACCCGGGAGGGCCACCGTTCGGGGAGCTGTTTTTT. Translated, it gives CAAYPGGPPFGELFF. J is TRBJ2-2 and V is TRBV28; 8 nucleotides line up with TRBD2. J lost 7 bases, V lost 11 bases, and 15 bases had no gene match. The germline V gene has CDR1 MDHEN and CDR2 SYDVKM. The CDR3 has 15 amino acids.

The DNA of the CDR3 is TGTGCCAGCTCACCTAATGAAGAGACCCAGTACTTC. Residues: CASSPNEETQYF. The chain has TRBV18 and TRBJ2-5; no clear D gene. Trimming took off 3 bases at V and 3 bases at J, with 5 bases between the two ends. The CDR3 loop spans 12 amino acids. CDR1 is KGHSH and CDR2 is LQKENI in the germline V gene.

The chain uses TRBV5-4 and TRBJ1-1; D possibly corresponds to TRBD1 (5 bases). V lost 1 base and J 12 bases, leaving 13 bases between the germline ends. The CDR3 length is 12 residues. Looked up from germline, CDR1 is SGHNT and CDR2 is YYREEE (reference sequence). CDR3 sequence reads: CASSLNIGATFF. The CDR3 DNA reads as TGTGCCAGCAGCTTGAATATAGGGGCAACTTTCTTT.

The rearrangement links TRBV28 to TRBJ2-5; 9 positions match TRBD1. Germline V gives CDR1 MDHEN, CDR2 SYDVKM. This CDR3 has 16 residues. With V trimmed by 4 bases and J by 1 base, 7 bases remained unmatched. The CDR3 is CASSSTGTGSQETQYF. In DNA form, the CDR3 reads TGTGCCAGCAGTTCAACCGGGACAGGGTCCCAAGAGACCCAGTACTTC. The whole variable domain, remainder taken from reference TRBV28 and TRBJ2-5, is DVKVTQSSRYLVKRTGEKVFLECVQDMDHENMFWYRQDPGLGLRLIYFSYDVKMKEKGDIPEGYSVSREKKERFSLILESASTNQTSMYLCASSSTGTGSQETQYFGPGTRLLVL.

CDR3 bases: TGTGCCATCAAACTAGCGGGAGGCCTGGCGGGCAATGAGCAGTTCTTC. It codes for CAIKLAGGLAGNEQFF. The chain links TRBV10-3 to TRBJ2-1, with TRBD2 matching over 12 bases. Germline V lookup: CDR1 ENHRY, CDR2 SYGVKD. There are 16 residues in the CDR3. The V segment lost 7 bases and the J segment 6 bases; nucleotides outside the gene matches: 10.

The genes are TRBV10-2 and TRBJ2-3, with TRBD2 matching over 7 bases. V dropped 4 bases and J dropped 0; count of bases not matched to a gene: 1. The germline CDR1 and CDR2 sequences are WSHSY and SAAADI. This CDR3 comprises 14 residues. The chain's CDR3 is CASSVLASTDTQYF. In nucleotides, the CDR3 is TGCGCCAGCAGTGTACTAGCGAGCACAGATACGCAGTATTTT.

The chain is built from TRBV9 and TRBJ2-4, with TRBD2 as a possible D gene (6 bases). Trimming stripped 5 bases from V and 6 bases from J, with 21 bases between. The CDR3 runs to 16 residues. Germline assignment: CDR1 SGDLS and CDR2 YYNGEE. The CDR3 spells CASSLRAGGDRNIQYF. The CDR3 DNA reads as TGTGCCAGCAGTTTAAGGGCGGGCGGGGATCGAAACATTCAGTACTTC.

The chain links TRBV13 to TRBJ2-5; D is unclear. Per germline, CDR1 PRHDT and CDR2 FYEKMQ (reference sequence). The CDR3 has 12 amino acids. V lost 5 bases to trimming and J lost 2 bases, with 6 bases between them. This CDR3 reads CASSRRQETQYF. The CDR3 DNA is TGTGCCAGCAGCAGGAGACAAGAGACCCAGTACTTC. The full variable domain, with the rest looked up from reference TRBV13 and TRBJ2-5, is AAGVIQSPRHLIKEKRETATLKCYPIPRHDTVYWYQQGPGQDPQFLISFYEKMQSDKGSIPDRFSAQQFSDYHSELNMSSLELGDSALYFCASSRRQETQYFGPGTRLLVL.

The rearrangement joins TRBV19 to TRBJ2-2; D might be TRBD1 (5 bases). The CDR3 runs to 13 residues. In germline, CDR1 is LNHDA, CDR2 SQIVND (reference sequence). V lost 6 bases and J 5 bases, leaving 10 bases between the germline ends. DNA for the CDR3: TGTGCCAGTAGGAAGGGGTGGACCGGGGAGCTGTTTTTT. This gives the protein CASRKGWTGELFF.